The TCR beta chain described here comes from a study of response to subunit inactivated influenza vaccine. TCRdb reprocessed the RT-PCR reads with MiXCR, giving one entry per CDR3 protein. The sample has about 190,000 distinct CDR3 sequences; approximately 15% are singletons. Study-wide findings and caveats: Authors suggested each seasonal influenza vaccination recruits few new T cells.

With regard to this clonotype: Its antigen is currently unknown.

Trimming removed 5 bases at V and 4 bases at J, with 14 bases between. The CDR3 has 14 residues. The sequencing used CD8+ T cells sorted from PBMCs, collected around 5 days after vaccination. The chain couples TRBV12-3 or TRBV12-4 to TRBJ2-5; D not resolved. The TCR originated in a man over 45 who received an inactivated influenza vaccine. The CDR3 nucleotides are TGTGCCAGCAGTGACCAGCGTTGGGGAGAGACCCAGTACTTC. This codes for CASSDQRWGETQYF.